The T cell receptor beta chain under discussion was sequenced for a study of identical twins. The study's findings and limits: The models systematically underestimated how much out-of-frame TCR alpha was shared in monozygotic twins. These conclusions were based on statistical analysis (cross-sectional, not following the same donors).

The CDR3 extends over 15 amino acids. Trimming took 4 bases from V and 2 from J, leaving 16 bases between them. Germline CDR1 and CDR2: SGHRS and YFSETQ. Template switching created a universal primer site, and the cDNA included unique molecular identifiers. TCRdb processed the 5' RACE reads anew with MiXCR; each CDR3 protein has one entry. The sample shows a few hundred thousand distinct CDR3 sequences, over 8.5% of them seen only once. At least ten counts were recorded for this clonotype. Its specificity is not known. These same data were also listed under a study on yellow fever vaccine responses in identical twins.

The source material was CD8+ T cells sorted from blood. J is TRBJ2-7 and V is TRBV5-1, with D possibly matching TRBD1 (6 bases). The sequence came from a woman in her late teens or twenties in good health. CDR3 sequence reads: CASSPEGGPAYEQYF. The CDR3 DNA is TGCGCCAGCAGCCCCGAAGGGGGACCAGCCTACGAGCAGTACTTC.